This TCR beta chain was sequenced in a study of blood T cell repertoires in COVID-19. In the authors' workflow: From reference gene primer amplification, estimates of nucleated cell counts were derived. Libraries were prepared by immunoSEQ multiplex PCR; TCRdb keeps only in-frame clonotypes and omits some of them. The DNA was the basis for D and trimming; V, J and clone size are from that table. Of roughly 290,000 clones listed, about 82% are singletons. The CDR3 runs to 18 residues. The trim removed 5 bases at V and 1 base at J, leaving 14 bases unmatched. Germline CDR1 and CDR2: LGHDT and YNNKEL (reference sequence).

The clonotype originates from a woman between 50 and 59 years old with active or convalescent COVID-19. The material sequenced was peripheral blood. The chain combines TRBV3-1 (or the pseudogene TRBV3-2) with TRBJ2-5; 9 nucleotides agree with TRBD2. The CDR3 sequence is CASSFYPGLAQSQETQYF. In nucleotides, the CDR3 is TGTGCCAGCAGCTTTTACCCGGGACTAGCCCAGTCCCAAGAGACCCAGTACTTC.